This T cell receptor (beta chain) stems from a study of glioma-infiltrating T cells. Germline values: CDR1 KGHSH, CDR2 LQKENI. The V gene lost 2 bases and the J gene lost 4 bases, with 11 bases spanning the gap. The CDR3 covers 14 residues. Study results and limitations: Gliomas, especially low-grade, showed above-expected tissue-blood divergence; non-neoplastic patients showed below. Very few CDR3 sequences were shared between tissue and blood.

TCR alpha and beta CDR3 regions were amplified from RNA using iRepertoire nested multiplex PCR. For one-step reverse transcription and amplification, about 90-450 ng of tissue mRNA or PBMC total RNA was used. TCRdb re-called the multiplex PCR reads with MiXCR, one entry per CDR3 protein. The profile shows about 94,000 distinct CDR3 sequences, 20% to 25% of them singletons. This clonotype came up many times. Antigen specificity is unknown. Input material: glioma tissue, nonneoplastic brain tissue, or PBMCs (not recorded which). The receptor comes from a human donor with low-grade glioma or glioblastoma, undergoing nonglioma brain surgery, or in good health (not recorded which). This rearrangement joins TRBV18 to TRBJ2-5; maybe TRBD1 (5 bases). CDR3 sequence: CASSPTPQGETQYF. The CDR3 DNA reads TGTGCCAGCTCACCAACCCCCCAGGGAGAGACCCAGTACTTC.